The 28 T cell receptor beta chains listed next were all sequenced from one sample in a study of early T cells in non-severe SARS-CoV-2 infection. MiXCR, applied by TCRdb to the 5' RACE reads, yields one record per CDR3 protein. This sample has roughly 8,500 distinct CDR3 sequences, with about 4.8% found just once. The material sequenced was whole blood. These receptors all stem from an adult who was a healthcare worker with PCR-confirmed SARS-CoV-2 infection or an uninfected control (not recorded which).

This clonotype was picked up one time. The chain carries TRBV7-2 and TRBJ2-5; D possibly corresponds to TRBD2 (6 bases). The CDR3 is made up of 13 amino acids. Germline V gene data show CDR1 as SGHTA and CDR2 as FQGNSA. V shed 7 bases and J shed 5 bases, with 14 bases lying between them. The DNA for the CDR3 is TGTGCCAGCATTCCTGATCGGGGGGAGACCCAGTACTTC. It yields the protein CASIPDRGETQYF.

By share, this clonotype ranks as medium-sized. The V gene is TRBV2, the J gene TRBJ2-3; D is undetermined. The germline V gene encodes CDR1 SNHLY and CDR2 FYNNEI. Trimming shortened V by 7 bases and J by 0 bases, and 8 bases separated the two germline ends. This CDR3 spans 13 amino acids. The CDR3 spells CASNPTSTDTQYF. CDR3 in DNA: TGTGCCAGCAACCCCACCAGCACAGATACGCAGTATTTT.

Sample share makes this clonotype medium-sized. This sequence joins TRBV27 and TRBJ1-1; 7 nucleotides match TRBD1. V lost 6 bases and J lost 3; bases outside the gene matches: 7. The CDR3 loop spans 14 amino acids. CDR1 is MNHEY, CDR2 SMNVEV, per germline (reference sequence). The CDR3 loop reads CASSSEGAYTEAFF. CDR3 in DNA: TGTGCCAGCAGCTCAGAGGGGGCGTACACTGAAGCTTTCTTT.

This clonotype is judged medium-sized. The chain combines TRBV7-2 with TRBJ2-3, with D possibly called TRBD1 or TRBD2 (5 bases each). The germline V and J ends were trimmed by 5 bases and 0 bases, with 21 bases remaining between them. Germline CDR1 is SGHTA and CDR2 is FQGNSA. The length of the CDR3 is 18 residues. In DNA form, the CDR3 reads TGTGCCAGCAGCCCAAGCACCGGGACGCAGACTAGCACAGATACGCAGTATTTT. It specifies CASSPSTGTQTSTDTQYF.

This clonotype has at least ten counts. The chain has TRBV5-4 and TRBJ2-3; 11 nucleotides match TRBD2. Trimming took 1 base from V and 1 from J; bases not matched to a gene: 11. The germline V gene has CDR1 SGHNT and CDR2 YYREEE (reference sequence). CDR3 length: 19 amino acids. CDR3 sequence reads: CASSLTLAGGWGGTDTQYF. DNA for the CDR3: TGTGCCAGCAGCTTGACGCTAGCGGGAGGATGGGGCGGCACAGATACGCAGTATTTT.

Concerning this clonotype itself: This may arise from a read error, as a much more abundant clone is one base away. The chain couples TRBV10-1 to TRBJ2-3; maybe TRBD2 (6 bases). Germline assignment: CDR1 WNHNN and CDR2 SYGVQD (reference sequence). The CDR3 runs to 15 residues. V was shortened by 1 base and J by 3 bases, with 11 bases between the two germline ends. CDR3 protein: CASSELRGRTDTQYF. The CDR3 coding sequence is TGCGCCAGCAGTGAGTTGCGGGGTAGGACAGATACGCAGTATTTT.

By share of the sample, this clonotype is medium-sized (0.01 to 0.1%). This sequence joins TRBV7-3 and TRBJ1-1; 9 nucleotides agree with TRBD1. The length of the CDR3 is 14 residues. V gave up 5 bases and J gave up 3 bases; unmatched junction bases: 4. CDR1 and CDR2 from the germline V gene are SGHTA and FQGTGA. This CDR3 reads CASSTGQGHTEAFF. CDR3 coding DNA: TGTGCCAGCAGCACTGGACAGGGGCACACTGAAGCTTTCTTT.

This clonotype has at least ten counts. Here the CDR3 DNA reads TGCAGTGCTAGAGGAGGACTAGCGGGAGGCCCCCAGTACAATGAGCAGTTCTTC. This encodes CSARGGLAGGPQYNEQFF. The chain has TRBV20-1 and TRBJ2-1, with TRBD2 matching over 14 bases. The V gene's germline CDR1 is DFQATT and CDR2 SNEGSKA (reference sequence). The V gene end was trimmed by 1 base and the J gene end by 4 bases; junction bases not matched to a gene: 9. This CDR3 contains 18 residues.

This clonotype was seen repeatedly, ten times or more. This chain links TRBV7-3 with TRBJ2-1; 12 bases are a match to TRBD2. The trim removed 5 bases at V and 8 bases at J, leaving 7 bases unmatched. The length of the CDR3 is 15 residues. From germline, CDR1 is SGHTA and CDR2 FQGTGA. CDR3 DNA: TGTGCCAGCAGCGCTGGGACTAGCGGGTTGGATGAGCAGTTCTTC. It encodes CASSAGTSGLDEQFF.

This clonotype occurred many times. This rearrangement joins TRBV15 to TRBJ1-6; maybe TRBD1 (5 bases). Trimming shortened V by 8 bases and J by 3 bases, and 14 bases separated the two germline ends. Germline CDR1 LNHNV, CDR2 YYDKDF (reference sequence). This CDR3 is 15 amino acids long. The CDR3 region has the DNA TGTGCCACCGGTGAGGACACAAACTATAATTCACCCCTCCACTTT. This translates into CATGEDTNYNSPLHF. The full variable domain, its missing parts supplied by reference TRBV15 and TRBJ1-6, is DAMVIQNPRYQVTQFGKPVTLSCSQTLNHNVMYWYQQKSSQAPKLLFHYYDKDFNNEADTPDNFQSRRPNTSFCFLDIRSPGLGDTAMYLCATGEDTNYNSPLHFGNGTRLTVT.

This clonotype was recorded many times. This CDR3 is CASSLVSAKSQENIQYF. The DNA of the CDR3 is TGCGCCAGCAGCTTGGTGTCCGCTAAGAGCCAGGAAAACATTCAGTACTTC. The chain employs TRBV5-1 and TRBJ2-4; D ambiguous. V was clipped by 0 bases and J by 5 bases, with 18 bases between them. The CDR3 is 17 amino acids. CDR1 and CDR2 (germline): SGHRS, YFSETQ.

This clonotype was found many times. This chain joins TRBV20-1 and TRBJ2-7; TRBD2 matches 12 bases. The CDR3 has 18 amino acids. The V gene's germline CDR1 is DFQATT and CDR2 SNEGSKA (reference sequence). V shed 0 bases, J shed 2 bases, and the junction held 11 bases outside the gene matches. The DNA for the CDR3 is TGCAGTGCTAGAGATCTTCGACTAGCGGGAGTGTACCCCTACGAGCAGTACTTC. Translation: CSARDLRLAGVYPYEQYF.

The J gene is TRBJ2-6, the V gene TRBV28; no reliable D call. Trimming removed 6 bases at V and 2 bases at J, with 17 bases between. The CDR3 length is 17 residues. Germline CDR1 reads MDHEN; CDR2 reads SYDVKM. CDR3 in amino acids: CASSPPGFDPGANVLTF. CDR3 bases: TGTGCCAGCAGCCCCCCCGGTTTCGACCCTGGGGCCAACGTCCTGACTTTC.

This clonotype is deemed medium-sized. This CDR3 is CSATIAGGATLSTYEQYF. The CDR3 DNA reads TGCAGTGCAACCATAGCGGGAGGCGCTACACTAAGCACCTACGAGCAGTACTTC. The gene calls are TRBV20-1 and TRBJ2-7; 10 bases line up with TRBD2. With V trimmed by 6 bases and J by 2 bases, 19 bases remained unmatched. Germline CDR1 and CDR2: DFQATT and SNEGSKA (reference sequence). This CDR3 has 18 amino acids.

This clonotype was seen many times. For the CDR3, the DNA is TGCAGTGCTAGAGATAAGGGCCTAGGTTGGGAGCAGTACTTC. It specifies CSARDKGLGWEQYF. The gene calls are TRBV20-1 and TRBJ2-7; no definite D call. The CDR3 contains 14 residues. Germline V gives CDR1 DFQATT, CDR2 SNEGSKA (reference sequence). Between the trimmed V and J ends, which lost 0 bases and 7 bases, there was a span of 16 bases.

This clonotype rates as medium-sized (0.01 to 0.1%). This chain connects TRBV7-8 to TRBJ2-2, with 12 bases fitting TRBD1. V lost 5 bases to trimming and J lost 0 bases; unmatched junction nucleotides: 7. The CDR3 totals 18 residues. CDR1 and CDR2 (germline): SGHVS, FQNEAQ. The CDR3 nucleotides are TGTGCCAGCAGCCGGCGGGACAGGGGGCTTTCGAACACCGGGGAGCTGTTTTTT. Protein: CASSRRDRGLSNTGELFF.

This clonotype was counted many times. V and J are TRBV19 and TRBJ1-3; D not resolved. The V gene lost 7 bases and the J gene lost 0 bases, with 10 bases spanning the gap. This CDR3 spans 14 amino acids. The V gene's germline CDR1 is LNHDA and CDR2 SQIVND (reference sequence). CDR3 nucleotide sequence: TGTGCCAGTACCTCCCCGGCCTCTGGAAACACCATATATTTT. It translates to CASTSPASGNTIYF.

This clonotype has ten or more counts. The CDR3 DNA reads TGTGCCAGCAGTTTTAGGGGACAGAGGTACGAGCAGTACTTC. Translation: CASSFRGQRYEQYF. V usage is TRBV28 and J usage is TRBJ2-7; 7 bases align to TRBD1. Germline values: CDR1 MDHEN, CDR2 SYDVKM. Trimming at V came to 3 bases and at J to 4 bases, leaving 6 bases not matched to a gene. The CDR3 covers 14 residues.

This clonotype was seen at least ten times. The chain joins TRBV18 to TRBJ1-5; D possibly corresponds to TRBD1 (5 bases). Per the germline V gene, CDR1 is KGHSH and CDR2 is LQKENI. The CDR3 is 14 amino acids. Trimming removed 4 bases at V and 3 bases at J, with 10 bases between. In DNA form, the CDR3 reads TGTGCCAGCTCACAACTCAGGGACAATCAGCCCCAGCATTTT. Amino acids: CASSQLRDNQPQHF.

The chain couples TRBV4-3 to TRBJ2-3; no firm D call. Deletions cut 0 bases from V and 0 bases from J, with 13 bases between. The CDR3 has 17 residues. Germline assignment: CDR1 LGHNA and CDR2 YSLEER. CDR3 loop: CASSQDVSTSSTDTQYF. The DNA of the CDR3 is TGCGCCAGCAGCCAAGATGTCTCGACTTCCAGCACAGATACGCAGTATTTT.

The chain combines TRBV11-2 with TRBJ1-1; D is unclear. CDR1 is SGHAT and CDR2 is FQNNGV in the germline V gene. Trimming shortened V by 5 bases and J by 1 base, and 14 bases separated the two germline ends. The CDR3 runs 15 residues. CDR3 region: CASSAGPRTNTEAFF. CDR3 sequence (DNA): TGTGCCAGCAGCGCCGGACCGAGGACGAACACTGAAGCTTTCTTT.

This clonotype was seen at least ten times. The rearrangement uses TRBV20-1 and TRBJ2-7; TRBD2 matches at 7 bases. Germline assignment: CDR1 DFQATT and CDR2 SNEGSKA (reference sequence). The CDR3 loop spans 14 amino acids. Unmatched junction bases numbered 4, after V lost 0 bases and J lost 2 bases. The CDR3 bases are TGCAGTGCTAGAGATTCGAGCGGGACCTACGAGCAGTACTTC. This encodes CSARDSSGTYEQYF.

This clonotype came up a few times. CDR3 in DNA: TGTGCCACCAGCAGAGTCCTAGGGTCTGGCTACACCTTC. Protein: CATSRVLGSGYTF. The chain recombines TRBV15 with TRBJ1-2; D remains ambiguous. This CDR3 region has 13 residues. Germline CDR1 and CDR2: LNHNV and YYDKDF (reference sequence). V gave up 1 base and J gave up 7 bases, with 10 bases separating them.

This clonotype came up many times. This chain joins TRBV12-3 or TRBV12-4 and TRBJ2-2; possibly TRBD1 or TRBD2 for D (5 bases each). The CDR3 has 16 residues. The V end was cut by 2 bases, the J end by 4 bases, with 14 bases between. DNA for the CDR3: TGTGCCAGCAGTTTACGTCAGGGAGTAGCCACCGGGGAGCTGTTTTTT. Amino acids: CASSLRQGVATGELFF.

By sample share, this clonotype is medium-sized (0.01 to 0.1%). In nucleotides, the CDR3 is TGTGCCTGGAGTCCGGGGGTAGAGGGGACTGAAGCTTTCTTT. Protein: CAWSPGVEGTEAFF. The chain is built from TRBV30 and TRBJ1-1; a possible D gene is TRBD1 (5 bases). V was pared by 2 bases and J by 5 bases, with 15 bases between. CDR1 GTSNPN and CDR2 SVGIG come from the germline V gene (reference sequence). The CDR3 sequence is 14 residues long.

This clonotype was found many times. V and J are TRBV7-2 and TRBJ2-2, with 10 bases identical to TRBD2. Trimming took 2 bases from V and 1 from J; bases not matched to a gene: 7. CDR1 is SGHTA, CDR2 FQGNSA, per germline. The CDR3 has 18 residues. The CDR3: CASSLWASGSRNTGELFF. CDR3 in DNA: TGTGCCAGCAGCTTATGGGCTAGCGGGAGTAGGAACACCGGGGAGCTGTTTTTT.

This clonotype qualifies as medium-sized. V gene TRBV3-1 combines with J gene TRBJ2-4, with 7 positions matching TRBD1. The V and J ends lost 3 bases and 10 bases, in that order; junction bases with no gene match: 9. CDR1 is LGHDT and CDR2 is YNNKEL in the germline V gene (reference sequence). The CDR3 totals 14 residues. For the CDR3, the DNA is TGTGCCAGCAGCCAGACAGGGCAGGTTGGGATTCAGTACTTC. Translation: CASSQTGQVGIQYF.

This clonotype is medium-sized (0.01 to 0.1%) within its sample. The chain combines TRBV3-1 with TRBJ1-5; D possibly corresponds to TRBD1 (6 bases). There are 13 residues in the CDR3. V was trimmed by 4 bases and J by 9 bases, leaving 13 bases between them. The V gene's germline CDR1 is LGHDT and CDR2 YNNKEL (reference sequence). The CDR3 loop reads CASSLGGTGPQHF. The CDR3 nucleotides are TGTGCCAGCAGCCTCGGGGGCACAGGGCCCCAGCATTTT.